The 28 T cell receptor beta chains reported below all come from one sample, sequenced in a study of T cell repertoires in cytomegalovirus infection. A single record per CDR3 protein comes from TCRdb applying MiXCR to the reads. Among around 450,000 distinct CDR3 sequences, about 11% were seen once, and the ten largest hold roughly 10%. Material: PBMCs. Receptors originate from a human donor in good health (CMV status not recorded). Some clones in this sample may be carry-over from other donors' samples.

This clonotype has a count of ten or more. The chain carries TRBV7-2 and TRBJ2-7; unclear D gene. CDR3 length: 13 amino acids. Trimming left V 0 bases short and J 0 bases short, with 3 bases between. Germline CDR1 reads SGHTA; CDR2 reads FQGNSA. This CDR3 reads CASSLAFSYEQYF. CDR3 sequence (DNA): TGTGCCAGCAGCTTAGCTTTCTCCTACGAGCAGTACTTC. The whole variable domain, remainder taken from reference TRBV7-2 and TRBJ2-7, is GAGVSQSPSNKVTEKGKDVELRCDPISGHTALYWYRQSLGQGLEFLIYFQGNSAPDKSGLPSDRFSAERTGGSVSTLTIQRTQQEDSAVYLCASSLAFSYEQYFGPGTRLTVT.

This clonotype was observed many times. The J gene is TRBJ2-7, the V gene TRBV12-5; D perhaps matches TRBD2 (6 bases). CDR3 size: 13 residues. V shed 5 bases and J shed 4 bases, with 12 bases lying between them. CDR1 LGHNT and CDR2 FRNRAP come from the germline V gene. CDR3 protein: CASGMGRGYEQYF. The CDR3 region has the DNA TGTGCTAGTGGTATGGGGCGGGGATACGAGCAGTACTTC.

The chain uses TRBV13 and TRBJ2-1, with a weak D call TRBD2 (5 bases). Germline CDR1 is PRHDT and CDR2 is FYEKMQ (reference sequence). This CDR3 has 15 amino acids. V was trimmed by 2 bases and J by 5 bases, leaving 13 bases between them. The CDR3 is CASSLRISAHNEQFF. CDR3 DNA sequence: TGTGCCAGCAGCTTAAGGATTAGCGCGCACAATGAGCAGTTCTTC.

This clonotype was recorded many times. J is TRBJ2-7 and V is TRBV5-6; 7 nucleotides agree with TRBD1. The length of the CDR3 is 17 residues. The germline gives CDR1 SGHDT, CDR2 YYEEEE. J gave up 3 bases and V 5 bases, and 17 bases lay outside the gene matches. CDR3 in DNA: TGTGCCAGCAGTTTCCCTACCGAGGGGGCCCTTAACTACGAGCAGTACTTC. It codes for CASSFPTEGALNYEQYF. The full variable domain, completed using reference TRBV5-6 and TRBJ2-7, is DAGVTQSPTHLIKTRGQQVTLRCSPKSGHDTVSWYQQALGQGPQFIFQYYEEEERQRGNFPDRFSGHQFPNYSSELNVNALLLGDSALYLCASSFPTEGALNYEQYFGPGTRLTVT.

In this sample, this clonotype turned up many times. The chain employs TRBV7-9 and TRBJ1-1; D uncertain. The CDR3 loop spans 14 amino acids. Germline assignment: CDR1 SEHNR and CDR2 FQNEAQ (reference sequence). Trimming removed 5 bases from V and 1 base from J, with 11 bases in between. This CDR3 reads CASSPGRWNTEAFF. The CDR3 nucleotides read TGTGCCAGCAGCCCAGGACGGTGGAACACTGAAGCTTTCTTT.

The CDR3 protein is CASSLASGRPYGYTF. In DNA, the CDR3 is TGTGCCAGCAGCTTGGCCTCCGGCCGACCCTATGGCTACACCTTC. The chain has TRBV5-6 and TRBJ1-2; no definite D call. This CDR3 has 15 residues. Germline V gene data show CDR1 as SGHDT and CDR2 as YYEEEE. The V end lost 0 bases, the J end lost 4 bases, and 13 bases lay between the germline ends. Full variable domain (missing parts from reference TRBV5-6 and TRBJ1-2): DAGVTQSPTHLIKTRGQQVTLRCSPKSGHDTVSWYQQALGQGPQFIFQYYEEEERQRGNFPDRFSGHQFPNYSSELNVNALLLGDSALYLCASSLASGRPYGYTFGSGTRLTVV.

This clonotype showed up many times. The chain links TRBV7-6 to TRBJ1-4, with TRBD1 identical over 7 bases. CDR1 and CDR2 (germline): SGHVS, FNYEAQ. This CDR3 region has 14 residues. Losses at the gene ends were 5 bases for V and 8 bases for J; bases not matched to a gene: 8. The CDR3 region has the DNA TGTGCCAGCAGCCGCAGGGGGGCCTCAGAAAAACTGTTTTTT. Protein product: CASSRRGASEKLFF.

This clonotype was found many times. CDR3 in DNA: TGTGCCAGCAGCCACCAACCAGCGGAGGGGACCGGGGAGCTGTTTTTT. Translation: CASSHQPAEGTGELFF. The chain is built from TRBV11-3 and TRBJ2-2; TRBD2 is a possible D gene (6 bases). CDR1 SGHNT and CDR2 YENEEA come from the germline V gene. This CDR3 contains 16 residues. The V end was cut by 5 bases, the J end by 5 bases, with 18 bases between. Combining the CDR3 with reference TRBV11-3 and TRBJ2-2 gives the whole variable domain EAGVVQSPRYKIIEKKQPVAFWCNPISGHNTLYWYLQNLGQGPELLIRYENEEAVDDSQLPKDRFSAERLKGVDSTLKIQPAELGDSAVYLCASSHQPAEGTGELFFGEGSRLTVL.

This clonotype was observed at least ten times. The chain is built from TRBV6-1 and TRBJ1-4, with D unresolved. Germline V gives CDR1 MNHNS, CDR2 SASEGT. The CDR3 runs to 14 residues. Trimming removed 6 bases at V and 6 bases at J, with 14 bases between. The CDR3 reads CASRDMGYDEKLFF. Written as DNA, the CDR3 is TGTGCCAGCAGAGACATGGGGTACGATGAAAAACTGTTTTTT.

This clonotype was detected ten times or more. The V and J genes are TRBV4-2 and TRBJ2-3, with D perhaps TRBD1 or TRBD2 (7 bases each). The V end was cut by 4 bases, the J end by 3 bases, with 14 bases between. Germline CDR1 LGHNA, CDR2 YNFKEQ. CDR3 size: 15 residues. As DNA, the CDR3 is TGTGCCAGCAGCCCCCAGGGGGAGGGTACAGATACGCAGTATTTT. This translates into CASSPQGEGTDTQYF.

This clonotype has at least ten counts. The chain recombines TRBV7-2 with TRBJ1-1, with D possibly TRBD1 on 5 matching bases. Between the trimmed V and J ends, which lost 1 base and 7 bases, there was a span of 13 bases. CDR3 length: 14 residues. Germline CDR1 reads SGHTA; CDR2 reads FQGNSA. The CDR3: CASSLGVGRGEAFF. The DNA for the CDR3 is TGTGCCAGCAGCTTAGGGGTTGGGAGGGGTGAAGCTTTCTTT.

This sequence joins TRBV30 and TRBJ2-3; 7 bases match TRBD1. This CDR3 is built from 13 residues. J lost 8 bases, V lost 7 bases, and 12 bases had no gene match. CDR1 and CDR2 from the germline V gene are GTSNPN and SVGIG (reference sequence). CDR3 protein: CASMTGLVPTQYF. In DNA form, the CDR3 reads TGTGCCTCCATGACAGGGTTAGTTCCTACGCAGTATTTT.

This clonotype was observed many times. The rearrangement joins TRBV10-3 to TRBJ2-1; no clear D. CDR1 and CDR2 from the germline V gene are ENHRY and SYGVKD. CDR3 length equals 13 residues. V lost 0 bases and J 4 bases, leaving 4 bases between the germline ends. The CDR3 loop reads CAISESGYNEQFF. The CDR3 bases are TGTGCCATCAGTGAGTCGGGTTACAATGAGCAGTTCTTC.

This clonotype has a handful of counts. The genes are TRBV19 and TRBJ2-2; 8 bases agree with TRBD2. Trimming cost V 9 bases and J 6 bases; bases outside gene matches: 9. This CDR3 is 14 amino acids long. Looked up from germline, CDR1 is LNHDA and CDR2 is SQIVND (reference sequence). In DNA, the CDR3 is TGTGCCAGCCCTTCGGGGGGGCGGGCCGGGGAGCTGTTTTTT. Translation gives CASPSGGRAGELFF.

This clonotype showed up many times. This chain uses TRBV7-9 with TRBJ1-4, with D maybe TRBD1 (5 bases). The CDR3 consists of 16 residues. The germline V gene has CDR1 SEHNR and CDR2 FQNEAQ (reference sequence). Trimming left V 4 bases short and J 0 bases short, with 12 bases between. The CDR3 DNA reads TGTGCCAGCAGCTCTCTCGACAGTGCAACTAATGAAAAACTGTTTTTT. It is translated as CASSSLDSATNEKLFF.

This clonotype came up many times. This chain connects TRBV12-3 or TRBV12-4 to TRBJ1-2, with 7 bases that match TRBD1. The CDR3 contains 15 residues. V gave up 2 bases and J gave up 3 bases; unmatched junction bases: 6. CDR3 sequence (DNA): TGTGCCAGCAGTTTAAGACCGGGACAGTACTATGGCTACACCTTC. This translates into CASSLRPGQYYGYTF.

The sample holds a few counts of this clonotype. The chain links TRBV12-3 or TRBV12-4 to TRBJ2-1; D ambiguous. The CDR3 runs to 13 residues. V dropped 3 bases and J dropped 8 bases, with 11 bases sitting between them. The CDR3 DNA reads TGTGCCAGCAGTTTCTGGCTCGAGGATGAGCAGTTCTTC. Its translation: CASSFWLEDEQFF.

CDR3 nucleotide sequence: TGTGCCAGCTCACCATGGGGCGACACTGAAGCTTTCTTT. Protein: CASSPWGDTEAFF. The rearrangement uses TRBV18 and TRBJ1-1; D is possibly TRBD1 (5 bases). V gave up 2 bases and J gave up 3 bases, with 7 bases separating them. CDR3 length: 13 residues. Per germline, CDR1 KGHSH and CDR2 LQKENI.

This clonotype was observed many times. The CDR3 spells CASRRTEGLYEQYF. The CDR3 DNA sequence: TGTGCCAGCAGAAGGACAGAGGGACTTTACGAGCAGTACTTC. The chain recombines TRBV12-3 or TRBV12-4 with TRBJ2-7; tentatively, D is TRBD1 or TRBD2 (6 bases each). The length of the CDR3 is 14 residues. V was cut by 6 bases and J by 4 bases, with 16 bases left in between.

This clonotype was observed many times. The chain uses TRBV20-1 and TRBJ2-5; D possibly corresponds to TRBD2 (6 bases). The V and J ends lost 0 bases and 7 bases respectively, with 18 bases between them. Germline CDR1 is DFQATT and CDR2 is SNEGSKA (reference sequence). The CDR3 extends over 15 amino acids. CDR3 coding DNA: TGCAGTGCTAGAGACGGAGGCGGGACCACCGGGACCCAGTACTTC. Protein product: CSARDGGGTTGTQYF.

Ten or more counts support this clonotype. This CDR3 is CASSLVTGAANEKLFF. The DNA of the CDR3 is TGTGCCAGCAGTTTAGTGACAGGGGCGGCTAATGAAAAACTGTTTTTT. The V call is TRBV12-3 or TRBV12-4, the J call TRBJ1-4, with 8 bases identical to TRBD1. The CDR3 spans 16 residues. The V and J ends lost 1 base and 3 bases, in that order; junction bases with no gene match: 4.

The chain recombines TRBV9 with TRBJ1-4; 7 bases line up with TRBD1. V was pared by 4 bases and J by 4 bases, with 4 bases of the junction left unmatched. The CDR3 has 14 amino acids. The V gene's germline CDR1 is SGDLS and CDR2 YYNGEE. The DNA of the CDR3 is TGTGCCAGCAGCTTGCGGGACAGTAATGAAAAACTGTTTTTT. Translated: CASSLRDSNEKLFF.

This clonotype has more than one count but fewer than ten. The chain combines TRBV18 with TRBJ1-1; 7 bases align to TRBD1. Unmatched junction bases numbered 4, after V lost 4 bases and J lost 2 bases. This CDR3 has 14 amino acids. Per germline, CDR1 KGHSH and CDR2 LQKENI. CDR3 protein: CASSRRDSNTEAFF. CDR3 DNA: TGTGCCAGCTCACGACGGGACAGCAACACTGAAGCTTTCTTT.

This clonotype was counted many times. This sequence joins TRBV7-8 and TRBJ1-3; a weak D match, TRBD1 (6 bases). The CDR3 runs to 12 residues. Germline CDR1 SGHVS, CDR2 FQNEAQ. Between the trimmed V and J ends, which lost 1 base and 15 bases, there was a span of 13 bases. DNA for the CDR3: TGTGCCAGCAGCTTAGGGTTGGACAGCACATATTTT. Protein sequence: CASSLGLDSTYF.

Many counts were recorded for this clonotype. CDR3 amino acids: CASTQGGGIVSGANVLTF. CDR3 nucleotides: TGTGCCAGCACCCAGGGAGGGGGCATCGTCTCTGGGGCCAACGTCCTGACTTTC. V and J are TRBV27 and TRBJ2-6, with D tentatively TRBD1 or TRBD2 (7 bases each). CDR1 is MNHEY and CDR2 is SMNVEV in the germline V gene (reference sequence). CDR3 length equals 18 residues. Trimming removed 7 bases at V and 0 bases at J, with 19 bases between.

This clonotype was seen at least ten times. The V and J genes are TRBV7-9 and TRBJ2-7; D ambiguous. The V end lost 3 bases, the J end lost 7 bases, and 13 bases lay between the germline ends. The CDR3 extends over 13 amino acids. Germline V CDR1 and CDR2: SEHNR, FQNEAQ (reference sequence). The CDR3 protein is CASSLDAAEEQYF. Written as DNA, the CDR3 is TGTGCCAGCAGCTTGGACGCCGCGGAGGAGCAGTACTTC. Complete variable domain (other parts from reference TRBV7-9 and TRBJ2-7): DTGVSQNPRHKITKRGQNVTFRCDPISEHNRLYWYRQTLGQGPEFLTYFQNEAQLEKSRLLSDRFSAERPKGSFSTLEIQRTEQGDSAMYLCASSLDAAEEQYFGPGTRLTVT.

The chain joins TRBV18 to TRBJ2-3; weak D call: TRBD1 (6 bases). Germline-derived CDR1 and CDR2 are KGHSH and LQKENI. CDR3 length: 14 residues. Trimming shortened V by 6 bases and J by 1 base, and 11 bases separated the two germline ends. CDR3 region: CASSPGHRTDTQYF. In DNA form, the CDR3 reads TGTGCCAGCTCCCCGGGACACCGCACAGATACGCAGTATTTT.

This clonotype has at least ten counts. The chain uses TRBV6-5 and TRBJ2-7; D gene uncertain. The CDR3 is 13 residues long. The germline V and J ends were trimmed by 2 bases and 6 bases, with 11 bases remaining between them. CDR1 is MNHEY, CDR2 SVGAGI, per germline. Written as DNA, the CDR3 is TGTGCCAGCAGTTACGGGCCGCTTGGCGAGCAGTACTTC. Its protein product is CASSYGPLGEQYF.